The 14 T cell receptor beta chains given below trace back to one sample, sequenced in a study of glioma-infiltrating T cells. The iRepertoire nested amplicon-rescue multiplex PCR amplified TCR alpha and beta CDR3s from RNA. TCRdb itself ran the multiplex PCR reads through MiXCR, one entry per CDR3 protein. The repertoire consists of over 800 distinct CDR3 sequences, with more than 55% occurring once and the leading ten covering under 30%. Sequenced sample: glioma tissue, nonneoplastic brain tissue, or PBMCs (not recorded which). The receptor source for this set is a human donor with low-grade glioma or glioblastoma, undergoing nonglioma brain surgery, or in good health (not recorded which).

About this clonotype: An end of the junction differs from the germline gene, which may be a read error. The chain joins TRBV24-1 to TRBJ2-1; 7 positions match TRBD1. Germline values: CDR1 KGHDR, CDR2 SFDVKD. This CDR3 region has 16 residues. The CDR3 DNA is TGTGTCACCAGTGCCCGAGACAGGGTATCCTACAATGAGCAGTTCTTC. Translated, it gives CVTSARDRVSYNEQFF.

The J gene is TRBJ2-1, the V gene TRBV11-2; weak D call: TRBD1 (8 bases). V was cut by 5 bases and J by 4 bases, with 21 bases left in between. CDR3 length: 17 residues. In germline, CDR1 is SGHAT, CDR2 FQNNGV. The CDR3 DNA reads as TGTGCCAGCAGCCCAAGACAGGGGAGGGACTTTTACAATGAGCAGTTCTTC. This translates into CASSPRQGRDFYNEQFF.

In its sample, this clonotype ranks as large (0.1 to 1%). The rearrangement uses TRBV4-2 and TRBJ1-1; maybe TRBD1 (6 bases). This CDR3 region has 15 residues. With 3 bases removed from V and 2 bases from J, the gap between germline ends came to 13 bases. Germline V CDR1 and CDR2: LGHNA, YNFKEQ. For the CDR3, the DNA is TGTGCCAGCAGCCAGGATCCGGACAGCAACACTGAAGCTTTCTTT. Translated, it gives CASSQDPDSNTEAFF.

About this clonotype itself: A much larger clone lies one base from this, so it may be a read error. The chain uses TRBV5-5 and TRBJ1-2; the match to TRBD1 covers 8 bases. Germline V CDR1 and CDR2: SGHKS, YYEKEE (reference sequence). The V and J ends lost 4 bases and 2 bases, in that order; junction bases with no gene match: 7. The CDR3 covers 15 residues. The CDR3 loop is CASSVETGDNYGYTF. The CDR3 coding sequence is TGTGCCAGCAGCGTGGAGACAGGGGACAACTATGGCTACACCTTC.

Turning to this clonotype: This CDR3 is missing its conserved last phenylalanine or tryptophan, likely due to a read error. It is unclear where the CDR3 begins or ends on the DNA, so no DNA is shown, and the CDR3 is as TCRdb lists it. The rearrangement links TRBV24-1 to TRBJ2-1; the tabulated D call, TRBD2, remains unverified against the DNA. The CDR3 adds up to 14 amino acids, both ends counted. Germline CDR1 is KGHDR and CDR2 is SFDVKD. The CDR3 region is CATSDLRREEEQVV.

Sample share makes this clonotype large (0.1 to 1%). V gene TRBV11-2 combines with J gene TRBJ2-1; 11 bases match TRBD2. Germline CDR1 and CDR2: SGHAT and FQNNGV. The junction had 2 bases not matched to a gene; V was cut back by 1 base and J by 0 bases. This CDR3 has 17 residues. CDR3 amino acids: CASSLGTSGYSYNEQFF. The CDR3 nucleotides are TGTGCCAGCAGCTTAGGGACTAGCGGGTACTCCTACAATGAGCAGTTCTTC.

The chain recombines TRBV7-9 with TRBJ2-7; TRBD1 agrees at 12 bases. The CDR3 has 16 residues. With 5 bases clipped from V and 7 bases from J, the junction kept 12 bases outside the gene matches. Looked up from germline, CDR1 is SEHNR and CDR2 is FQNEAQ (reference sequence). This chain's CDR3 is CASSRLPGQGASEQYV. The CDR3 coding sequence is TGTGCCAGCAGCCGATTACCGGGACAGGGGGCGAGTGAGCAGTACGTC.

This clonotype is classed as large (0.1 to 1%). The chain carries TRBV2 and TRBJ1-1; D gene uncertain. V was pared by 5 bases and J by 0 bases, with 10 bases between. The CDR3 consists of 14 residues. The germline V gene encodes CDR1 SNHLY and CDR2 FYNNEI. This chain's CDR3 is CASSPSSMNTEAFF. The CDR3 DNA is TGTGCCAGCAGTCCGTCTTCCATGAACACTGAAGCTTTCTTT.

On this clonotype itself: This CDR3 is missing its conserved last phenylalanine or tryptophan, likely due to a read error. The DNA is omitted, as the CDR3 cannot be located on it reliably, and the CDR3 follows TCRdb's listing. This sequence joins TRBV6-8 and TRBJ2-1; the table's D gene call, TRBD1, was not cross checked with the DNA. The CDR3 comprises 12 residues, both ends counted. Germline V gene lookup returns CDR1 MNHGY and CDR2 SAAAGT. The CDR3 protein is CASSYMGDEKVV.

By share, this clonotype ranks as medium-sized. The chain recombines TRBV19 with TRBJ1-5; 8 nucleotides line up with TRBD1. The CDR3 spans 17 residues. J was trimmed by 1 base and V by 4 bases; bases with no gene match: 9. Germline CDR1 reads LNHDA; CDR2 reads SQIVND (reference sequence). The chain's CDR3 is CASSTGQGKRSNQPQHF. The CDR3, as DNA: TGTGCCAGTAGTACTGGACAGGGAAAGAGGAGCAATCAGCCCCAGCATTTT.

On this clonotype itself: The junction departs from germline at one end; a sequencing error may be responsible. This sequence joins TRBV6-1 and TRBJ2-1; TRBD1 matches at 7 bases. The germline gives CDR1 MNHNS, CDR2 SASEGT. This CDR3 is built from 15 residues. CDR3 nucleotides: TGCGCCAGCAGTAAACTCCAGGGTTGGGACAGCGAGAAGTTCTTC. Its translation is CASSKLQGWDSEKFF.

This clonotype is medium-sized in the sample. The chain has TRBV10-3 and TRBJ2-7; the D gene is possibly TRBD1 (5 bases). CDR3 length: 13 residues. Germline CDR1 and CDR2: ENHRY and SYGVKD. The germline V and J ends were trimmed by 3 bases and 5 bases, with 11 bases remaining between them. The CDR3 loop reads CAISDSPRDEQYV. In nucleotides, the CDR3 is TGTGCCATCAGTGATTCTCCCAGGGACGAGCAGTACGTC.

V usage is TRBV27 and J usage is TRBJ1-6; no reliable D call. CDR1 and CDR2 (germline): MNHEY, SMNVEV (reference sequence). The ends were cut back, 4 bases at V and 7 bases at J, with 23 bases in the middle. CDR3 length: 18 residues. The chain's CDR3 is CASSYLHTADVVNSPLHF. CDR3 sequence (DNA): TGTGCCAGCAGTTACCTTCACACCGCCGATGTAGTCAATTCACCCCTCCACTTT.

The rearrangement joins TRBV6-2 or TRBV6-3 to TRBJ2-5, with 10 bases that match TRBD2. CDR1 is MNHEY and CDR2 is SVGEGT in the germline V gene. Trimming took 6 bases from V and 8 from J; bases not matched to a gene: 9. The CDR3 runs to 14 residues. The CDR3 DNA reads TGTGCCAGCAGCACAAGAATAGCGGGAGGTACCCAGTACTTC. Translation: CASSTRIAGGTQYF.